This T cell receptor beta chain was captured by sequencing in a study of blood T cell repertoires in COVID-19. The sample holds one count of this clone. Per the original methods: Researchers report that nucleated cell counts were estimated from reference gene primer amplification. Only in-frame clones appear in the TCRdb table, and some are missing; sequencing was by immunoSEQ multiplex PCR. V and J calls plus clone size are reproduced from that table; the DNA served to infer D and trimming. The table shows more than 100,000 clones, with under 90% occurring only once. This sequence originates from a woman aged 55-75 years with active or convalescent COVID-19. Sequencing was performed on peripheral blood.

The CDR3 spells CASTPVGPTQYF. The DNA for the CDR3 is TGTGCCAGCACCCCGGTCGGTCCTACGCAGTATTTT. The chain carries TRBV6-6 and TRBJ2-3; D gene unclear. CDR1 is MNHNY, CDR2 SVGAGI, per germline (reference sequence). CDR3 length: 12 amino acids. Trimming removed 7 bases from V and 8 bases from J, with 13 bases in between.